This T cell receptor beta chain is from a study of technical replicates of blood from several donors. There are 11 residues in the CDR3. V was trimmed by 5 bases and J by 3 bases, leaving 5 bases between them. Germline loops: CDR1 ENHRY, CDR2 SYGVKD. The data were produced by immunoSEQ multiplex PCR, yet TCRdb's version contains in-frame clones alone and is incomplete. The data hold nearly 70,000 clones, with 92% observed a single time. The sequenced sample consisted of T cells isolated from PBMCs. This TCR was sampled from a human donor in good health. This chain uses TRBV10-3 with TRBJ2-7; D call uncertain. Written as DNA, the CDR3 is TGTGCCATCAGTTACAGCTACGAGCAGTACTTC. Encoded protein: CAISYSYEQYF.